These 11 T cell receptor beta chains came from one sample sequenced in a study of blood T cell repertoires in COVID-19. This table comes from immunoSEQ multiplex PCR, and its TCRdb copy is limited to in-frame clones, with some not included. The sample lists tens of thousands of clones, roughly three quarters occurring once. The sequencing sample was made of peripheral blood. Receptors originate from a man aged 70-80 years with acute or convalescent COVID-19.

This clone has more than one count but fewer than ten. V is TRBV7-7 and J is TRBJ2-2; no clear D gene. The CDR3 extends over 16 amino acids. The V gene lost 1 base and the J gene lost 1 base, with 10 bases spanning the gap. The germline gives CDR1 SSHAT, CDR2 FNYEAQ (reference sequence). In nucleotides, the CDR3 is TGTGCCAGCAGCTTAGTTTCCGACTGGAACACCGGGGAGCTGTTTTTT. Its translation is CASSLVSDWNTGELFF. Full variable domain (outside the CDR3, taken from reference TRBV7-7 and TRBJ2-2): GAGVSQSPRYKVTKRGQDVTLRCDPISSHATLYWYQQALGQGPEFLTYFNYEAQPDKSGLPSDRFSAERPEGSISTLTIQRTEQRDSAMYRCASSLVSDWNTGELFFGEGSRLTVL.

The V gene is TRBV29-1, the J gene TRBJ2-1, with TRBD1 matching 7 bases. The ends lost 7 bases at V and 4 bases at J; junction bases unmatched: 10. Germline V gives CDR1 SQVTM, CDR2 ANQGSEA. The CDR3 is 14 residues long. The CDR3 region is CSAAGTEKYNEQFF. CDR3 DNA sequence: TGCAGCGCAGCCGGGACAGAGAAATACAATGAGCAGTTCTTC.

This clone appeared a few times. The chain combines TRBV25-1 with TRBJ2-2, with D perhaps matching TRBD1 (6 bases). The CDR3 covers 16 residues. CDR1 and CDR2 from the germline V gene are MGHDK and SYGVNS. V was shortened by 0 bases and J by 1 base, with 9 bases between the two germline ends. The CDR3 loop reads CASSEYTRGNTGELFF. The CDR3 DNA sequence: TGTGCCAGCAGTGAATACACCAGGGGGAACACCGGGGAGCTGTTTTTT.

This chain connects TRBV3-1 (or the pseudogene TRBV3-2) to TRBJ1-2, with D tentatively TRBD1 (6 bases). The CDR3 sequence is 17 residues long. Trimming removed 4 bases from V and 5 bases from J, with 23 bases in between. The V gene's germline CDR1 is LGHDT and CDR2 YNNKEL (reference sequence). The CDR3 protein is CASSPLPSRDNRYGYTF. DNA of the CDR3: TGTGCCAGCAGCCCGCTCCCATCCCGGGACAATAGATATGGCTACACCTTC.

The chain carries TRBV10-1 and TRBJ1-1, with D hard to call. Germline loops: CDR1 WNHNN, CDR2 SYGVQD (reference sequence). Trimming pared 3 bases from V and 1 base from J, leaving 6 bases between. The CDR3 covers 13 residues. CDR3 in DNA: TGCGCCAGCAGTGATAGCTGGAACACTGAAGCTTTCTTT. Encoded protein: CASSDSWNTEAFF.

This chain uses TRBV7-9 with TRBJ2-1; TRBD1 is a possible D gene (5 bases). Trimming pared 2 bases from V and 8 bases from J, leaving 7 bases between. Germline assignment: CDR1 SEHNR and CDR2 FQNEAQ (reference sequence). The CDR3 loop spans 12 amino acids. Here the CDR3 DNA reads TGTGCCAGCAGCTTACTAGGGGATGAGCAGTTCTTC. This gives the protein CASSLLGDEQFF.

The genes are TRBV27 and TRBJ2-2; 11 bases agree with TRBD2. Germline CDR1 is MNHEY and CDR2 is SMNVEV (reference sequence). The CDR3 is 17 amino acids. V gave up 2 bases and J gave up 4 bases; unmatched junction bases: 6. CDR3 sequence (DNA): TGTGCCAGCAGTTTAAGGACTCTAGCGGGGGGCACCGGGGAGCTGTTTTTT. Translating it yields CASSLRTLAGGTGELFF.

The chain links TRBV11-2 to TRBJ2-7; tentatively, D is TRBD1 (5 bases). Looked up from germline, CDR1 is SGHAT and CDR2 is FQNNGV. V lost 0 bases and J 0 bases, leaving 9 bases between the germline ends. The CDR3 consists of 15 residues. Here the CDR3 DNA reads TGTGCCAGCAGCTTAGATCAGGGTAGCTCCTACGAGCAGTACTTC. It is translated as CASSLDQGSSYEQYF.

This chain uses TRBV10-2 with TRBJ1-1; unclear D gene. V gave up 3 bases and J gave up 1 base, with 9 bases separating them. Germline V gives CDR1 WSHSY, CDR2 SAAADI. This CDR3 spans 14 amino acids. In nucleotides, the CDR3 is TGCGCCAGCAGTGACAGGCCTGGGAACACTGAAGCTTTCTTT. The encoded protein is CASSDRPGNTEAFF.

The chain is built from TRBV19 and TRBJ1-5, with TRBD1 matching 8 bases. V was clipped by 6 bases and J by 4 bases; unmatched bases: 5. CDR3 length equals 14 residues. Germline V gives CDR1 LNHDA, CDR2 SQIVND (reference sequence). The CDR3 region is CASRGQAGNQPQHF. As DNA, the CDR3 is TGTGCCAGTAGGGGACAGGCGGGAAATCAGCCCCAGCATTTT.

The CDR3 bases are TGTGCCAGCAGCAAAGGGACTAGCGGGGGGGTCCAGGGTGAGCAGTTCTTC. It specifies CASSKGTSGGVQGEQFF. The rearrangement uses TRBV7-2 and TRBJ2-1; 16 bases line up with TRBD2. Looked up from germline, CDR1 is SGHTA and CDR2 is FQGNSA. V trimming: 5 bases; J trimming: 9 bases; junction bases outside the gene matches: 10. The CDR3 sequence is 17 residues long.